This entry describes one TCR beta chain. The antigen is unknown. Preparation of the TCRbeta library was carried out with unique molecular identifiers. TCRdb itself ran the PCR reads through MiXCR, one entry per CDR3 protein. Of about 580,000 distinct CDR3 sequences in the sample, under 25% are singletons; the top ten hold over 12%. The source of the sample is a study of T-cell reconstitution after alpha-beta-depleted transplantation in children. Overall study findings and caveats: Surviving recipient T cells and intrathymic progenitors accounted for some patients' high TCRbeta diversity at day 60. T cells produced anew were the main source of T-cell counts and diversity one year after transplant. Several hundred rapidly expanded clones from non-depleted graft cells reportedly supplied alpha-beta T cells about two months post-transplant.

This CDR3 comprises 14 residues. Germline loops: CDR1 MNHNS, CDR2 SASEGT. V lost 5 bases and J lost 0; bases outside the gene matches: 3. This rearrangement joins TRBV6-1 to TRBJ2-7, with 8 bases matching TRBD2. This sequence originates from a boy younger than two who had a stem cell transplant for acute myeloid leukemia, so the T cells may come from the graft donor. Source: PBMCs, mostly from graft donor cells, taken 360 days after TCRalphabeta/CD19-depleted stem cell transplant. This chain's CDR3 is CASSRAGDSYEQYF. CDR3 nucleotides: TGTGCCAGCAGTAGAGCGGGGGACTCCTACGAGCAGTACTTC.